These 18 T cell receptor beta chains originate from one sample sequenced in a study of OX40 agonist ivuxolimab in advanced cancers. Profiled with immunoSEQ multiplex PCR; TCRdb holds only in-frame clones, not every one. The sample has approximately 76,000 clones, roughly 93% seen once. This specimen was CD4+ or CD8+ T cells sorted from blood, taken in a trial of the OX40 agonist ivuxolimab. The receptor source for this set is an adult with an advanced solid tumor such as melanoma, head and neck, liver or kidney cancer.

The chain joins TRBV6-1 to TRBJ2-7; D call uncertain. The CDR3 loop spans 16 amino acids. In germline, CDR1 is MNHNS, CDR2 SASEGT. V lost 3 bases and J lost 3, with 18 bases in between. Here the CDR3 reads CASSDPPSGPLYEQYF. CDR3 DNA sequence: TGTGCCAGCAGTGATCCCCCCAGTGGACCCCTCTACGAGCAGTACTTC.

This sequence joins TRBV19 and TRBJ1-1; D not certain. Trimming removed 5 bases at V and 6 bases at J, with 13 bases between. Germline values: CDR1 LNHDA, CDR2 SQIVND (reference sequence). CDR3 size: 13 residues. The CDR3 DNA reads TGTGCCAGTAGTCACACCTTAGGCTCTGAAGCTTTCTTT. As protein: CASSHTLGSEAFF. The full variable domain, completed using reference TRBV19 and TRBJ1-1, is DGGITQSPKYLFRKEGQNVTLSCEQNLNHDAMYWYRQDPGQGLRLIYYSQIVNDFQKGDIAEGYSVSREKKESFPLTVTSAQKNPTAFYLCASSHTLGSEAFFGQGTRLTVV.

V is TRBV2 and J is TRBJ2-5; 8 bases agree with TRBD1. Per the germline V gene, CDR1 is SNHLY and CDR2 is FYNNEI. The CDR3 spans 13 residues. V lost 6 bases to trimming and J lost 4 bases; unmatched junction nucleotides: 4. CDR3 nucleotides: TGTGCCAGCAGACCCGGACAGGGAGAGACCCAGTACTTC. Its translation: CASRPGQGETQYF. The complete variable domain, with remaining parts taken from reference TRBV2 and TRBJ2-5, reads EPEVTQTPSHQVTQMGQEVILRCVPISNHLYFYWYRQILGQKVEFLVSFYNNEISEKSEIFDDQFSVERPDGSNFTLKIRSTKLEDSAMYFCASRPGQGETQYFGPGTRLLVL.

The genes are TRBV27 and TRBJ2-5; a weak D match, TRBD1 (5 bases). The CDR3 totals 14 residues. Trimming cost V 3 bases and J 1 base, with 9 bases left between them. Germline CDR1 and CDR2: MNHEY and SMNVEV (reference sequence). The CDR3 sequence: CASSLEGAQETQYF. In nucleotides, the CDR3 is TGTGCCAGCAGTTTGGAAGGGGCCCAAGAGACCCAGTACTTC.

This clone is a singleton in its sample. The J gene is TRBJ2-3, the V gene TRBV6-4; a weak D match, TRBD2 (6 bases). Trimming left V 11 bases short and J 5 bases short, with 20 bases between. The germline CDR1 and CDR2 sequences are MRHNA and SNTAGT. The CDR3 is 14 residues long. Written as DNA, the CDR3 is TGTGCCGCGGGGCGAGCGGAATTAGAAGATACGCAGTATTTT. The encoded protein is CAAGRAELEDTQYF.

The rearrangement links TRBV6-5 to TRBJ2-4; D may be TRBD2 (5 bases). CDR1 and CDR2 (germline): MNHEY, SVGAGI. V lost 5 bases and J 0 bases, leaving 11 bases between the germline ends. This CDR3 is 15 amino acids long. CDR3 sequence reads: CASSPRVIAKNIQYF. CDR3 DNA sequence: TGTGCCAGCAGTCCGCGGGTCATAGCCAAAAACATTCAGTACTTC.

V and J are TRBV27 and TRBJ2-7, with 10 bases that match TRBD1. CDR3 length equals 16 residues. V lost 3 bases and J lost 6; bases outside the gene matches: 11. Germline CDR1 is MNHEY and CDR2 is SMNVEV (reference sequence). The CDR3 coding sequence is TGTGCCAGCAGTTTGTCCGGGACAGGGGTACTCGTCGAGCAGTACTTC. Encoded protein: CASSLSGTGVLVEQYF.

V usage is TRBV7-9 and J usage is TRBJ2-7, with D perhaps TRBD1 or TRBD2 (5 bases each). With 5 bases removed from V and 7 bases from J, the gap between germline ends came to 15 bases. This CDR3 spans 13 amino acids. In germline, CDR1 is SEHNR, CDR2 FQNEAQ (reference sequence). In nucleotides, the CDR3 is TGTGCCAGCAGCCCACGGGACCGGGCGGAGCAGTACTTC. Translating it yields CASSPRDRAEQYF.

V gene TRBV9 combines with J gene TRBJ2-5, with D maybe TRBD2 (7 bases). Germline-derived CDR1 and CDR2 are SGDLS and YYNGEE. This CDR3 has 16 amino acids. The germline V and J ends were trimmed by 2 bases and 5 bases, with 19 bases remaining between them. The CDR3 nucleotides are TGTGCCAGCAGCGTGGGCCTGGGGGGGGCCTGGGAGACCCAGTACTTC. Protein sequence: CASSVGLGGAWETQYF.

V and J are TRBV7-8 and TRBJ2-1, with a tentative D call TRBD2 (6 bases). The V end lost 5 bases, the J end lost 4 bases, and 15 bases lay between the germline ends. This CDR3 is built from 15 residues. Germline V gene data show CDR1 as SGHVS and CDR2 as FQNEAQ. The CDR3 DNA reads TGTGCCAGCAGCCGCCTATCGGGGGTGTACAATGAGCAGTTCTTC. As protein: CASSRLSGVYNEQFF.

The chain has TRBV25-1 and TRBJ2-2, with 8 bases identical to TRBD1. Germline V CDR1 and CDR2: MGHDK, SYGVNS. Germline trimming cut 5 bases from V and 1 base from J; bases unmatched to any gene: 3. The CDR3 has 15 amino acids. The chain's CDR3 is CASSKDRGNTGELFF. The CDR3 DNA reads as TGTGCCAGCAGTAAAGACAGGGGGAACACCGGGGAGCTGTTTTTT.

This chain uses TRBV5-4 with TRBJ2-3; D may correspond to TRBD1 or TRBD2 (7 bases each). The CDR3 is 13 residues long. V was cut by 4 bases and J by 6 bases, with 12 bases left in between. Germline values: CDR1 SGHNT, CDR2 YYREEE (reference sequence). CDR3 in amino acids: CASSPQGGDTQYF. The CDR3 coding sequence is TGTGCCAGCAGCCCCCAGGGGGGGGATACGCAGTATTTT.

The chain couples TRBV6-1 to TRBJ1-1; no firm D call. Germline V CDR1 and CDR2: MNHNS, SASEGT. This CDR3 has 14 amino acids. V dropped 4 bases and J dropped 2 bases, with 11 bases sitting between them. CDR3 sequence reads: CASSGLQKNTEAFF. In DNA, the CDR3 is TGTGCCAGCAGTGGATTACAAAAAAACACTGAAGCTTTCTTT.

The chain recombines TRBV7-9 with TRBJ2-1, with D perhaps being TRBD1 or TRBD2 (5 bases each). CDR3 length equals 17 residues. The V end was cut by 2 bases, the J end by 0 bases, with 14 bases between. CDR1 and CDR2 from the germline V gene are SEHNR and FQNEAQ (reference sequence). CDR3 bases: TGTGCCAGCAGCTTATCGGGGCGGCCTAGCTCCTACAATGAGCAGTTCTTC. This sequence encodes CASSLSGRPSSYNEQFF.

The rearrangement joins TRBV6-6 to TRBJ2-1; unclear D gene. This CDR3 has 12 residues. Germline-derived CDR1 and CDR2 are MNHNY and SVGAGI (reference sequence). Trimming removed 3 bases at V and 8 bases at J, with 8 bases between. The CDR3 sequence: CASSYLFDEQFF. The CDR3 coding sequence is TGTGCCAGCAGTTATCTCTTCGATGAGCAGTTCTTC.

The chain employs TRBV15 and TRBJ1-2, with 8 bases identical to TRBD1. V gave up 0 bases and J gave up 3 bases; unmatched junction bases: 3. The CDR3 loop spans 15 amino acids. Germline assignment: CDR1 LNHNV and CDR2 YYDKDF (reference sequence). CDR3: CATSREGDRHYGYTF. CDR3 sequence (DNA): TGTGCCACCAGCAGAGAAGGGGACAGGCACTATGGCTACACCTTC.

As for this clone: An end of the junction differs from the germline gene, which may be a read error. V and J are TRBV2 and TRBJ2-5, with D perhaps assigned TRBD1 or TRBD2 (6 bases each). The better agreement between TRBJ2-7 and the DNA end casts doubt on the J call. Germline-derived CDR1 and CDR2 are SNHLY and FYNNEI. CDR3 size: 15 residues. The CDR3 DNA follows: TGTGCCAGCAGCGAAGGGACTGACAGGCTCTACGAGCAGTACTTC. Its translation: CASSEGTDRLYEQYF.

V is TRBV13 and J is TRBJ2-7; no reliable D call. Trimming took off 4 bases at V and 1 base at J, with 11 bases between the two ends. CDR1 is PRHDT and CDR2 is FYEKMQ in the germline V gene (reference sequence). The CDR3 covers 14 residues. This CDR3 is CASSSARTSYEQYF. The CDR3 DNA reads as TGTGCCAGCAGCTCCGCTCGGACGTCCTACGAGCAGTACTTC.